These T cell receptor beta chains were read from a single sample in a study of blood T cell repertoires in COVID-19. Data came from immunoSEQ multiplex PCR; TCRdb stores just in-frame clones and leaves some out. The data contain 180,000 or so clones, more than 75% of them singletons. Sequenced sample: peripheral blood. Source of these receptors: a woman of 80 years or more with acute or convalescent COVID-19. The CDR3 runs from the conserved cysteine through the conserved F or W. Fields, in order: D gene, CDR3 length, clone size, V gene, J gene, CDR3 DNA, CDR3 protein. The D gene is left open where the match is weak. The size field is filled for only some rows; it gives once, few, many or a size class.

D gene: TRBD2; CDR3 length: 14; clone size: -; V gene: TRBV19; J gene: TRBJ2-5; CDR3 DNA: TGTGCCAGTAAGCAGCGGGAGAGAGGAGAGACCCAGTACTTC; CDR3 protein: CASKQRERGETQYF
D gene: TRBD2; CDR3 length: 18; clone size: -; V gene: TRBV19; J gene: TRBJ2-5; CDR3 DNA: TGTGCCAGTAGTCGGGGGGGGACTAGCGGGATTTATCAAGAGACCCAGTACTTC; CDR3 protein: CASSRGGTSGIYQETQYF
D gene: -; CDR3 length: 14; clone size: -; V gene: TRBV10-3; J gene: TRBJ2-1; CDR3 DNA: TGTGCCATCAGTGGAGACTGGCGATACAATGAGCAGTTCTTC; CDR3 protein: CAISGDWRYNEQFF
D gene: -; CDR3 length: 13; clone size: -; V gene: TRBV6-5; J gene: TRBJ2-1; CDR3 DNA: TGTGCCAGCAGTTACACTAGAAGCAATGAGCAGTTCTTC; CDR3 protein: CASSYTRSNEQFF
D gene: -; CDR3 length: 15; clone size: -; V gene: TRBV6-2/TRBV6-3; J gene: TRBJ1-1; CDR3 DNA: TGTGCCAGCAGTTACAGGGACTGGCCGAACACTGAAGCTTTCTTT; CDR3 protein: CASSYRDWPNTEAFF
D gene: -; CDR3 length: 14; clone size: -; V gene: TRBV6-5; J gene: TRBJ2-7; CDR3 DNA: TGTGCCAGCAGCGGACAGAAAGAAACGTACGAGCAGTACTTC; CDR3 protein: CASSGQKETYEQYF
D gene: -; CDR3 length: 13; clone size: -; V gene: TRBV6-5; J gene: TRBJ1-6; CDR3 DNA: TGTGCCAGCAGACAGGGAGTGGATTCACCCCTCCACTTT; CDR3 protein: CASRQGVDSPLHF
D gene: TRBD1; CDR3 length: 13; clone size: -; V gene: TRBV10-3; J gene: TRBJ1-2; CDR3 DNA: TGTGCCATCAGCCTCCCGGGACAGATGGGCTACACCTTC; CDR3 protein: CAISLPGQMGYTF
D gene: TRBD2; CDR3 length: 21; clone size: -; V gene: TRBV7-7; J gene: TRBJ2-3; CDR3 DNA: TGTGCTAGCAGCTTAGTTGCCCCGGGACTAGCGGGAGGGCCATTTTCACATACGCAGTATTTT; CDR3 protein: CASSLVAPGLAGGPFSHTQYF
D gene: -; CDR3 length: 15; clone size: -; V gene: TRBV9; J gene: TRBJ2-7; CDR3 DNA: TGTGCCAGCAGCGTAGCCCCCGGGGAGGCCTTCGAGCAGTACTTC; CDR3 protein: CASSVAPGEAFEQYF
D gene: -; CDR3 length: 11; clone size: -; V gene: TRBV5-6; J gene: TRBJ1-3; CDR3 DNA: TGTGCCAGCCAGACAGGAAACACCATATATTTT; CDR3 protein: CASQTGNTIYF
D gene: -; CDR3 length: 12; clone size: -; V gene: TRBV24-1; J gene: TRBJ2-3; CDR3 DNA: TGTGCCACGAGAGGGAGCACAGATACGCAGTATTTT; CDR3 protein: CATRGSTDTQYF
D gene: TRBD2; CDR3 length: 16; clone size: -; V gene: TRBV4-2; J gene: TRBJ2-2; CDR3 DNA: TGTGCCAGCAGCCCTATAGCGGGACGGAACACCGGGGAGCTGTTTTTT; CDR3 protein: CASSPIAGRNTGELFF
D gene: -; CDR3 length: 15; clone size: -; V gene: TRBV5-6; J gene: TRBJ1-2; CDR3 DNA: TGTGCCACCTCGGGACAAAACTCTTACGGCTATGGCTACACCTTC; CDR3 protein: CATSGQNSYGYGYTF
D gene: TRBD2; CDR3 length: 15; clone size: once; V gene: TRBV25-1; J gene: TRBJ2-7; CDR3 DNA: TGTGCCAGCAGTGCACCGGGACTAGGAACATACGAGCAGTACTTC; CDR3 protein: CASSAPGLGTYEQYF